Shown below are 30 T cell receptor beta chains from a single sample sequenced in a study of blood T cells in healthy people across ages. A sample-barcoded 5' primer and a J-beta primer mix were used in a second PCR of roughly 6 to 11 cycles. TCRdb passed the 5' RACE reads through MiXCR, listing each CDR3 protein once. The data hold hundreds of thousands of distinct CDR3 sequences, with about 21% observed a single time. The sample was blood. The receptors here all came from a man aged 70-80 years in good health.

Comments on this clonotype: Sequence at one end of the junction differs from germline and may be a read error. V and J are TRBV11-2 and TRBJ2-3, with 10 bases aligning to TRBD2. Germline CDR1 SGHAT, CDR2 FQNNGV. The CDR3 runs to 15 residues. Here the CDR3 reads CARFGLAVNTDTQYF. In nucleotides, the CDR3 is TGCGCCAGATTTGGACTAGCGGTTAACACAGATACGCAGTATTTT.

The sample holds a few counts of this clonotype. The chain joins TRBV11-3 to TRBJ2-1; maybe TRBD2 (5 bases). V lost 9 bases, J lost 7 bases, and 7 bases lay in between. The germline V gene encodes CDR1 SGHNT and CDR2 YENEEA. CDR3 size: 10 residues. This CDR3 is CASGRNEQFF. As DNA, the CDR3 is TGTGCCAGTGGGAGAAATGAGCAGTTCTTC.

The chain combines TRBV7-9 with TRBJ1-4; D is uncertain. Germline V gene sequence: CDR1 SEHNR, CDR2 FQNEAQ (reference sequence). This CDR3 contains 17 residues. Trimming took off 4 bases at V and 7 bases at J, with 22 bases between the two ends. The CDR3, as DNA: TGTGCCAGCAGCTCCTTTCCGGAACACTCGGGTGTTGAAAAACTGTTTTTT. Its translation is CASSSFPEHSGVEKLFF.

The genes are TRBV27 and TRBJ1-2; D possibly corresponds to TRBD1 (6 bases). From germline, CDR1 is MNHEY and CDR2 SMNVEV (reference sequence). V dropped 5 bases and J dropped 1 base, with 11 bases sitting between them. The CDR3 is 14 residues long. The CDR3 spells CASSVGTHNYGYTF. The CDR3 DNA reads TGTGCCAGCAGTGTCGGGACACATAACTATGGCTACACCTTC.

This clonotype appeared many times. This chain connects TRBV5-8 to TRBJ2-1; 9 nucleotides match TRBD1. The CDR3 runs 15 residues. V lost 0 bases and J lost 6; bases outside the gene matches: 4. Germline CDR1 is SGHTS and CDR2 is YDEGEE. CDR3 residues: CASSLGDRAANEQFF. CDR3 sequence (DNA): TGTGCCAGCAGCTTGGGGGACAGGGCGGCCAATGAGCAGTTCTTC.

The chain uses TRBV3-1 and TRBJ1-3; no reliable D call. The germline V gene has CDR1 LGHDT and CDR2 YNNKEL (reference sequence). This CDR3 is built from 16 residues. V lost 4 bases and J lost 0, with 13 bases in between. DNA for the CDR3: TGTGCCAGCAGCCTTGATCCTCAGAGCTCTGGAAACACCATATATTTT. Protein product: CASSLDPQSSGNTIYF.

This clonotype was seen a handful of times. The chain links TRBV20-1 to TRBJ2-7; unclear D gene. The V end lost 6 bases, the J end lost 7 bases, and 10 bases lay between the germline ends. Germline CDR1 is DFQATT and CDR2 is SNEGSKA (reference sequence). The CDR3 extends over 10 amino acids. CDR3 nucleotide sequence: TGCAGTGCCATCGACACTGAGCAGTACTTC. Protein sequence: CSAIDTEQYF.

This chain connects TRBV12-3 or TRBV12-4 to TRBJ2-1; the D gene could be TRBD1 or TRBD2 (5 bases each). The V end lost 3 bases, the J end lost 2 bases, and 11 bases lay between the germline ends. This CDR3 is 15 amino acids long. Written as DNA, the CDR3 is TGTGCCAGCAGTTTGTTCGAGGGGACCTACAATGAGCAGTTCTTC. This sequence encodes CASSLFEGTYNEQFF.

The chain is built from TRBV2 and TRBJ2-3; possibly TRBD2 for D (6 bases). V was shortened by 9 bases and J by 5 bases, with 9 bases between the two germline ends. The CDR3 extends over 11 amino acids. Per the germline V gene, CDR1 is SNHLY and CDR2 is FYNNEI. Written as DNA, the CDR3 is TGTGCCAGTCGACTAGGAGATACGCAGTATTTT. The encoded protein is CASRLGDTQYF.

V and J are TRBV20-1 and TRBJ1-5; 7 bases line up with TRBD1. The germline gives CDR1 DFQATT, CDR2 SNEGSKA (reference sequence). This CDR3 is built from 15 residues. The ends lost 5 bases at V and 3 bases at J; junction bases unmatched: 10. CDR3 sequence (DNA): TGCAGTGCTGCAATATCCGGGACAGCCAATCAGCCCCAGCATTTT. Amino acids: CSAAISGTANQPQHF.

This clonotype was picked up a small number of times. This chain connects TRBV27 to TRBJ1-5; D is unresolved. The CDR3 extends over 15 amino acids. Deletions cut 5 bases from V and 1 base from J, with 12 bases between. Germline V gene data show CDR1 as MNHEY and CDR2 as SMNVEV (reference sequence). CDR3 amino acids: CASSLTPWSNQPQHF. The CDR3, as DNA: TGTGCCAGCAGTCTGACACCCTGGAGCAATCAGCCCCAGCATTTT.

The chain uses TRBV5-1 and TRBJ2-7; tentatively, D is TRBD1 (6 bases). V shed 2 bases and J shed 2 bases, with 14 bases lying between them. The germline V gene has CDR1 SGHRS and CDR2 YFSETQ. This CDR3 region has 15 residues. The CDR3 coding sequence is TGCGCCAGCAGCTTCAATGGGGGCGATCCCTACGAGCAGTACTTC. Encoded protein: CASSFNGGDPYEQYF.

This clonotype was counted a few times. An end of the junction does not agree with germline; a read error may underlie this. The V and J genes are TRBV3-1 and TRBJ1-5; D is uncertain. Looked up from germline, CDR1 is LGHDT and CDR2 is YNNKEL (reference sequence). The CDR3 extends over 13 amino acids. The CDR3: CASNQDLGQPQHF. CDR3 bases: TGTGCCAGCAACCAAGATTTAGGCCAGCCCCAGCATTTT.

The chain employs TRBV28 and TRBJ2-3; 8 bases map to TRBD2. There are 15 residues in the CDR3. V lost 6 bases, J lost 4 bases, and 9 bases stayed unmatched. Germline assignment: CDR1 MDHEN and CDR2 SYDVKM. CDR3 sequence: CASRTLAGLSDTQYF. Written as DNA, the CDR3 is TGTGCCAGCAGAACTTTAGCGGGACTCTCAGATACGCAGTATTTT.

The chain has TRBV5-1 and TRBJ1-1; TRBD1 is a possible D gene (6 bases). The CDR3 is 14 amino acids. The V and J ends lost 0 bases and 8 bases respectively, with 14 bases between them. Germline V gene sequence: CDR1 SGHRS, CDR2 YFSETQ. The CDR3 sequence: CASSLVLGTGEAFF. CDR3 coding DNA: TGCGCCAGCAGCTTGGTTCTGGGAACAGGGGAAGCTTTCTTT.

The chain employs TRBV18 and TRBJ2-3; 8 nucleotides agree with TRBD2. Trimming took 3 bases from V and 8 from J; bases not matched to a gene: 7. The CDR3 length is 14 residues. CDR1 and CDR2 from the germline V gene are KGHSH and LQKENI. CDR3 amino acids: CASSPSGSAGTQYF. The CDR3 nucleotides read TGTGCCAGCTCACCGAGCGGGAGTGCAGGTACGCAGTATTTT.

The table lists this clonotype with a few counts. The rearrangement joins TRBV6-5 to TRBJ2-6; D not certain. The CDR3 sequence is 13 residues long. V lost 6 bases and J lost 4, with 7 bases in between. Germline assignment: CDR1 MNHEY and CDR2 SVGAGI. The CDR3 protein is CASRPPGANVLTF. The CDR3 nucleotides read TGTGCCAGCAGGCCACCCGGGGCCAACGTCCTGACTTTC.

The chain joins TRBV6-5 to TRBJ2-1, with D maybe TRBD2 (5 bases). V lost 4 bases and J 0 bases, leaving 16 bases between the germline ends. There are 17 residues in the CDR3. Per germline, CDR1 MNHEY and CDR2 SVGAGI. CDR3 amino acids: CASSSERLQSSYNEQFF. In DNA form, the CDR3 reads TGTGCCAGCAGTTCCGAGCGGTTACAGAGCTCCTACAATGAGCAGTTCTTC.

The rearrangement links TRBV5-1 to TRBJ2-1; TRBD2 is a possible D gene (6 bases). V was shortened by 7 bases and J by 0 bases, with 11 bases between the two germline ends. This CDR3 comprises 14 residues. Germline lookup yields CDR1 SGHRS and CDR2 YFSETQ. The CDR3 loop reads CASGDGSSYNEQFF. CDR3 nucleotides: TGCGCCAGCGGGGACGGGAGCTCCTACAATGAGCAGTTCTTC. The full variable domain, its missing parts supplied by reference TRBV5-1 and TRBJ2-1, is KAGVTQTPRYLIKTRGQQVTLSCSPISGHRSVSWYQQTPGQGLQFLFEYFSETQRNKGNFPGRFSGRQFSNSRSEMNVSTLELGDSALYLCASGDGSSYNEQFFGPGTRLTVL.

This clonotype showed up many times. This chain links TRBV4-1 with TRBJ2-5; D call uncertain. Germline CDR1 and CDR2: MGHRA and YSYEKL. Between the trimmed V and J ends, which lost 4 bases and 5 bases, there was a span of 14 bases. CDR3 length: 14 amino acids. The CDR3 region is CASSLTSIRETQYF. The CDR3 DNA reads as TGCGCCAGCAGCCTAACCAGCATAAGGGAGACCCAGTACTTC.

The rearrangement uses TRBV28 and TRBJ2-1; weak D call: TRBD2 (5 bases). The V gene lost 5 bases and the J gene lost 9 bases, with 23 bases spanning the gap. Germline loops: CDR1 MDHEN, CDR2 SYDVKM. The CDR3 has 16 residues. Here the CDR3 reads CASSTSDGIAVGEQFF. The CDR3 bases are TGTGCCAGCAGTACCTCCGACGGGATCGCGGTCGGTGAGCAGTTCTTC. The full variable domain, rest sourced from reference TRBV28 and TRBJ2-1, is DVKVTQSSRYLVKRTGEKVFLECVQDMDHENMFWYRQDPGLGLRLIYFSYDVKMKEKGDIPEGYSVSREKKERFSLILESASTNQTSMYLCASSTSDGIAVGEQFFGPGTRLTVL.

In its sample, this clonotype was seen a few times. At one boundary the junction diverges from the germline segment, which might be a read error. The rearrangement uses TRBV15 and TRBJ2-1; 11 bases map to TRBD2. The germline CDR1 and CDR2 sequences are LNHNV and YYDKDF (reference sequence). This CDR3 is 17 amino acids long. The CDR3 nucleotides are TGTGCCACCAGCAGAGAAGTGACTAGCGGGGAGGGCGATGAGCGGTTCTTC. It specifies CATSREVTSGEGDERFF. The entire variable domain, with the rest obtained from reference TRBV15 and TRBJ2-1, is as follows: DAMVIQNPRYQVTQFGKPVTLSCSQTLNHNVMYWYQQKSSQAPKLLFHYYDKDFNNEADTPDNFQSRRPNTSFCFLDIRSPGLGDTAMYLCATSREVTSGEGDERFFGPGTRLTVL.

The chain carries TRBV2 and TRBJ2-3; D is undetermined. This CDR3 spans 16 amino acids. V lost 8 bases, J lost 2 bases, and 20 bases lay in between. Germline V gene data show CDR1 as SNHLY and CDR2 as FYNNEI. The CDR3 reads CASPQTDPPYTDTQYF. The CDR3 DNA is TGTGCCAGCCCCCAAACGGATCCCCCCTACACAGATACGCAGTATTTT.

This clonotype was observed a few times. The chain has TRBV28 and TRBJ1-2; perhaps TRBD1 as D (6 bases). From germline, CDR1 is MDHEN and CDR2 SYDVKM. The germline V and J ends were trimmed by 3 bases and 4 bases, with 15 bases remaining between them. This CDR3 spans 15 amino acids. The CDR3 region is CASSLPGADPYGYTF. CDR3 nucleotides: TGTGCCAGCAGTTTGCCAGGGGCCGACCCCTATGGCTACACCTTC.

This clonotype was observed a few times. The chain combines TRBV5-1 with TRBJ2-4; 13 bases fit TRBD2. Per the germline V gene, CDR1 is SGHRS and CDR2 is YFSETQ. Losses at the gene ends were 0 bases for V and 8 bases for J; bases not matched to a gene: 11. CDR3 size: 18 residues. CDR3 sequence reads: CASSLAPGLAGMDDIQYF. The CDR3 DNA reads as TGCGCCAGCAGCTTGGCCCCGGGACTAGCGGGAATGGACGACATTCAGTACTTC.

The chain employs TRBV29-1 and TRBJ2-3, with unresolved D. CDR1 and CDR2 (germline): SQVTM, ANQGSEA. The CDR3 is 14 residues long. Deletions cut 4 bases from V and 0 bases from J, with 11 bases between. The CDR3 reads CSVAPSSSTDTQYF. In nucleotides, the CDR3 is TGCAGCGTTGCGCCCAGCAGTAGCACAGATACGCAGTATTTT.

The CDR3 nucleotides are TGTGCCAGCAGGAAGACAGGGGGCCATGAGCAGTTCTTC. It is translated as CASRKTGGHEQFF. The gene calls are TRBV7-9 and TRBJ2-1; 10 bases are shared with TRBD1. V was clipped by 6 bases and J by 8 bases; unmatched bases: 4. The CDR3 loop spans 13 amino acids. CDR1 is SEHNR and CDR2 is FQNEAQ in the germline V gene (reference sequence).

The V gene is TRBV7-2, the J gene TRBJ2-5; D not certain. CDR3 length equals 13 residues. Per the germline V gene, CDR1 is SGHTA and CDR2 is FQGNSA. Trimming cost V 0 bases and J 5 bases, with 7 bases left between them. CDR3 bases: TGTGCCAGCAGCTTAGCGCTAGAGGAGACCCAGTACTTC. Translated: CASSLALEETQYF.

Here the CDR3 reads CAISESRGLDSYEQYF. The DNA for the CDR3 is TGTGCCATCAGTGAGTCGAGGGGGCTAGACTCCTACGAGCAGTACTTC. The chain uses TRBV10-3 and TRBJ2-7; 7 bases fit TRBD1. Germline values: CDR1 ENHRY, CDR2 SYGVKD. The CDR3 is 16 residues long. Losses at the gene ends were 0 bases for V and 0 bases for J; bases not matched to a gene: 5.

This clonotype has a count of ten or more. The chain couples TRBV20-1 to TRBJ2-7; TRBD2 is a possible D gene (6 bases). Germline CDR1 DFQATT, CDR2 SNEGSKA (reference sequence). Trimming stripped 0 bases from V and 5 bases from J, with 11 bases between. The CDR3 is 13 residues long. The CDR3 DNA reads TGCAGTGCTAGAGAACGGGAGCAGAACGAGCAGTACTTC. Protein sequence: CSAREREQNEQYF.